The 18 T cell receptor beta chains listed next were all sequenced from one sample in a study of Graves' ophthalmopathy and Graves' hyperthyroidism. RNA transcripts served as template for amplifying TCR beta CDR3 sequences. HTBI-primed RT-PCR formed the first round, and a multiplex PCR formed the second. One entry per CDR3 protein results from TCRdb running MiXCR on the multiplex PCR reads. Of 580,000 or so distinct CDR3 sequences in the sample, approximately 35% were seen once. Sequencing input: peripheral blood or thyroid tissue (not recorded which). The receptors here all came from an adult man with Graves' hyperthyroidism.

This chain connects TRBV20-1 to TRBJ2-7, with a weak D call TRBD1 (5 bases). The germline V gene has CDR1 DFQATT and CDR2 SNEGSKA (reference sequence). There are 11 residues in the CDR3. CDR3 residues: CSARVLNEQYF. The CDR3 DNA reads TGCAGCGCCAGGGTTCTCAATGAGCAGTACTTC.

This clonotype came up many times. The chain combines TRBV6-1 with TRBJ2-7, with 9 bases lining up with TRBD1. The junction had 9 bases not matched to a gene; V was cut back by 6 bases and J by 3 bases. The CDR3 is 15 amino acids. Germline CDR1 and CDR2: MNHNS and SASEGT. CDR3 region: CASSLLGTGNYEQYF. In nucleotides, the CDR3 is TGTGCCAGCAGCCTCCTGGGGACAGGGAACTACGAGCAGTACTTC.

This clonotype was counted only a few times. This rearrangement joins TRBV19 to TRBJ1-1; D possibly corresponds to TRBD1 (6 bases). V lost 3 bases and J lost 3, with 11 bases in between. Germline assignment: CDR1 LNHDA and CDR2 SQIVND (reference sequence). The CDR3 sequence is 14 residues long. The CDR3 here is CASSIWGLDTEAFF. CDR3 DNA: TGTGCCAGTAGTATCTGGGGGCTGGACACTGAAGCTTTCTTT.

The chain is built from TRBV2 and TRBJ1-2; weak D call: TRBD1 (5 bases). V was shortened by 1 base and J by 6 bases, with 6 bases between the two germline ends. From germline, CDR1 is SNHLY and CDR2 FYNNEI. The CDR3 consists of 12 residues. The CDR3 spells CASSEGGDGYTF. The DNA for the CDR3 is TGTGCCAGCAGTGAAGGGGGCGATGGCTACACCTTC.

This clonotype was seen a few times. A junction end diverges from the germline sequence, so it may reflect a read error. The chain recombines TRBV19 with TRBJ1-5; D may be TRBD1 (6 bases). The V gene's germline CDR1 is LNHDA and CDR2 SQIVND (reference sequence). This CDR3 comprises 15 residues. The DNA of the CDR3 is TGTGCCAGTAGTTCCCGGGACACTAGCTATCAGCCCCAGCATTTT. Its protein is CASSSRDTSYQPQHF.

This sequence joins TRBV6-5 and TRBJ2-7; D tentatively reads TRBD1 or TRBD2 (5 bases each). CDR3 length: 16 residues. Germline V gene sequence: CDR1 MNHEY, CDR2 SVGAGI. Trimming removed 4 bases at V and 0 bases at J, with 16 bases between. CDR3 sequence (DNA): TGTGCCAGCAGTTTCCCGACCGGGACGCACTCCTACGAGCAGTACTTC. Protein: CASSFPTGTHSYEQYF.

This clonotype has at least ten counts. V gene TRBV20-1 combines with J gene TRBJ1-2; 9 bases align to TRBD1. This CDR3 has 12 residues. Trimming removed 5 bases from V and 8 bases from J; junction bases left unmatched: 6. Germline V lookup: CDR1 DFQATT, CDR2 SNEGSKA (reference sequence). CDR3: CSAWDRVIGYTF. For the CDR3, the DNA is TGCAGTGCTTGGGACAGGGTAATCGGCTACACCTTC.

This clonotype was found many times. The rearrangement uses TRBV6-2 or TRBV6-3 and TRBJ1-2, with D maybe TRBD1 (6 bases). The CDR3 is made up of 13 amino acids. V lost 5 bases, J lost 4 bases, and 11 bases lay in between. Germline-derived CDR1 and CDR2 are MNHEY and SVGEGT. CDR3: CASSKTGSYGYTF. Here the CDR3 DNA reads TGTGCCAGCAGTAAGACAGGAAGCTATGGCTACACCTTC.

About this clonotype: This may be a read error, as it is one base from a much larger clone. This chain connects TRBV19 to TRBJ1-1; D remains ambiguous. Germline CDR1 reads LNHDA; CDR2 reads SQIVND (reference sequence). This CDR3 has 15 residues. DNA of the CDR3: TGTACCAGTACCCGGATTGACCTGGTGAACACTGAAGCTTTCTTT. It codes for CTSTRIDLVNTEAFF. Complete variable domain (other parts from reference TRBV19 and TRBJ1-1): DGGITQSPKYLFRKEGQNVTLSCEQNLNHDAMYWYRQDPGQGLRLIYYSQIVNDFQKGDIAEGYSVSREKKESFPLTVTSAQKNPTAFYLCTSTRIDLVNTEAFFGQGTRLTVV.

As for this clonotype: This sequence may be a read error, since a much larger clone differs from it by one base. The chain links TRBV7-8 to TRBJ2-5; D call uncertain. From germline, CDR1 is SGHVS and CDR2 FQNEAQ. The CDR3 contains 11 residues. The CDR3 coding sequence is TGTGCCAGCAGCGATCGGAAGACCCGGTACTTC. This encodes CASSDRKTRYF.

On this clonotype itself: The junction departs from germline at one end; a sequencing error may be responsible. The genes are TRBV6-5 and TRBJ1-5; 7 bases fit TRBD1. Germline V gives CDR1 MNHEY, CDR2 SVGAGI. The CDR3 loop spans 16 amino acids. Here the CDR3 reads CASSDSGGMGNQPQHF. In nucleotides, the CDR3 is TGTGCCAGCAGTGACTCAGGGGGGATGGGCAATCAGCCCCAGCATTTT.

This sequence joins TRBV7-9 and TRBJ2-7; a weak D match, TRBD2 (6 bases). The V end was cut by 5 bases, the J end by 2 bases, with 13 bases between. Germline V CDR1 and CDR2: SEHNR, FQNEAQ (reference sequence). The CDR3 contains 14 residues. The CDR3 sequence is CASSPGGSAYEQYF. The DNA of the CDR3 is TGTGCCAGCAGCCCTGGAGGGAGTGCCTACGAGCAGTACTTC.

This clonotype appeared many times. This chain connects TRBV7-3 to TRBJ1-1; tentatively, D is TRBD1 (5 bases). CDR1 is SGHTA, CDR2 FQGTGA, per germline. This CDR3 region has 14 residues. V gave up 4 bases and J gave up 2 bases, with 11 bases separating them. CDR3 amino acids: CASSSWGKNTEAFF. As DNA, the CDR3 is TGTGCCAGCAGCTCATGGGGCAAAAACACTGAAGCTTTCTTT. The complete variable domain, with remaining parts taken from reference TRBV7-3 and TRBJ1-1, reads GAGVSQTPSNKVTEKGKYVELRCDPISGHTALYWYRQSLGQGPEFLIYFQGTGAADDSGLPNDRFFAVRPEGSVSTLKIQRTERGDSAVYLCASSSWGKNTEAFFGQGTRLTVV.

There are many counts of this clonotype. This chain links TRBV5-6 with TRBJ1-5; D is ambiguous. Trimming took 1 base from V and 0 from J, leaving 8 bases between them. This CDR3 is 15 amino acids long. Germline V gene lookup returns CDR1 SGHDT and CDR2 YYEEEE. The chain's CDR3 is CASSLSGNSNQPQHF. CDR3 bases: TGTGCCAGCAGCTTGTCCGGAAATAGCAATCAGCCCCAGCATTTT. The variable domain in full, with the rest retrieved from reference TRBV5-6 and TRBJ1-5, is DAGVTQSPTHLIKTRGQQVTLRCSPKSGHDTVSWYQQALGQGPQFIFQYYEEEERQRGNFPDRFSGHQFPNYSSELNVNALLLGDSALYLCASSLSGNSNQPQHFGDGTRLSIL.

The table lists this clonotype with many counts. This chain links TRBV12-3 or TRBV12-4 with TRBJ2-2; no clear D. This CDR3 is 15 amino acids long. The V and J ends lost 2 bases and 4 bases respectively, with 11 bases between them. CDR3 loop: CASSLRRYGTGELFF. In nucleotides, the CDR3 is TGTGCCAGCAGTTTAAGGCGGTACGGCACCGGGGAGCTGTTTTTT.

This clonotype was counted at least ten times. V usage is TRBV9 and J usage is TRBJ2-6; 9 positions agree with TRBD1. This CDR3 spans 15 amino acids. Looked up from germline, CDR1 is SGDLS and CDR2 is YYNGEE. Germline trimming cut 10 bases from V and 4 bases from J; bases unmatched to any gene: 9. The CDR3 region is CAASDRGGGANVLTF. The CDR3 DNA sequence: TGTGCCGCATCGGACAGGGGAGGGGGGGCCAACGTCCTGACTTTC.

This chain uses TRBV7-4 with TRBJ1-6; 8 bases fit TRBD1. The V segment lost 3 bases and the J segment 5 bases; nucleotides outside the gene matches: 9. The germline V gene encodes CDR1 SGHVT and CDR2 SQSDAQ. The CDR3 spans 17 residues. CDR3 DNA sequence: TGTGCCAGCAGCTTTGAGGGAGGGGACAGGCATAATTCACCCCTCCACTTT. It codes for CASSFEGGDRHNSPLHF.

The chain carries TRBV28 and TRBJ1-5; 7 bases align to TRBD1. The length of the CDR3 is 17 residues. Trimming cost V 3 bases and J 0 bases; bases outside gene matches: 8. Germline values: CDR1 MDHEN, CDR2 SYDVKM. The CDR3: CASSFVTGQYSNQPQHF. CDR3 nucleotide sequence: TGTGCCAGCAGTTTTGTTACGGGACAGTATAGCAATCAGCCCCAGCATTTT.